The present T cell receptor (beta chain) was sequenced within a study of neurological immune-mediated disorders. Every sequencing run gave over 200 million TCR-beta sequences, taken from 15-18 subjects. One entry per CDR3 protein, called by TCRdb with MiXCR from the 5' RACE reads. Of approximately 50,000 distinct CDR3 sequences in the sample, approximately 10% are singletons; the top ten hold under 5.5%. PBMCs stored at -80 C, numbering 2 million, were the origin of the unsorted libraries. Germline V gene data show CDR1 as DFQATT and CDR2 as SNEGSKA (reference sequence). The V end lost 0 bases, the J end lost 3 bases, and 15 bases lay between the germline ends. The CDR3 length is 16 residues.

The J gene is TRBJ1-3, the V gene TRBV20-1; D is unresolved. The sample consisted of PBMCs. The receptor was derived from a man aged 70 or older with HTLV-1-associated myelopathy (HAM/TSP). The chain's CDR3 is CSARDSWTSVGNTIYF. The CDR3, as DNA: TGCAGTGCTAGAGATTCCTGGACTTCGGTTGGAAACACCATATATTTT.